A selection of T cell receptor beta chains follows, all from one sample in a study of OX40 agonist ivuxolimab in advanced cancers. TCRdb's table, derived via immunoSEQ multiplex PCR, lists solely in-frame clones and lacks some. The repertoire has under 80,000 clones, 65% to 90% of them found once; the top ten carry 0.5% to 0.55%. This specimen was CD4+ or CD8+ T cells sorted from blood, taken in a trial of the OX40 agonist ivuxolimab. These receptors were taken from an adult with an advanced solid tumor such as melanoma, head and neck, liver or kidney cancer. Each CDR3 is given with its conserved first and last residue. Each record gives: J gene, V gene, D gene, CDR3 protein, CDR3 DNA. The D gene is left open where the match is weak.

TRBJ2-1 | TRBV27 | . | CASSFGGTNPHEQFF | TGTGCCAGCAGTTTCGGTGGTACAAATCCCCATGAGCAGTTCTTC
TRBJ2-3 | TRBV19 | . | CASSSFLDTQYF | TGTGCCAGTAGTTCCTTTTTAGATACGCAGTATTTT
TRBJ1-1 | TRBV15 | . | CATSRVFGPGITEAFF | TGTGCCACCAGCAGAGTTTTCGGACCAGGGATCACTGAAGCTTTCTTT
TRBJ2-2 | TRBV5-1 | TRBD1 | CASSLGGTEPTGELFF | TGCGCCAGCAGCTTGGGGGGGACAGAGCCCACCGGGGAGCTGTTTTTT
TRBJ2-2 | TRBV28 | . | CASRPLLSPGELFF | TGTGCCAGCAGGCCTCTATTGAGCCCCGGGGAGCTGTTTTTT
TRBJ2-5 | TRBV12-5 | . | CASGEGPGTQYF | TGTGCTAGTGGTGAGGGGCCCGGGACCCAGTACTTC
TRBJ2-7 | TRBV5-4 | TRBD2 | CASSQGSPSGGAAYEQYF | TGTGCCAGCAGCCAAGGGTCCCCTAGCGGGGGGGCGGCCTACGAGCAGTACTTC
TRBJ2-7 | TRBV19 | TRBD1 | CASIGDRRSEQYF | TGTGCCAGTATTGGGGACAGGAGGAGCGAGCAGTACTTC
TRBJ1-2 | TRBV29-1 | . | CSASAEGRGSYGYTF | TGCAGCGCCTCCGCAGAGGGCCGGGGAAGCTATGGCTACACCTTC
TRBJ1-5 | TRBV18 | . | CASSRGRVGEASNQPQHF | TGTGCCAGCTCACGGGGCAGGGTGGGAGAGGCTAGCAATCAGCCCCAGCATTTT
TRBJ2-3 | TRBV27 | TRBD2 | CASSRPPGLAGGGISDTQYF | TGTGCCAGCAGTCGACCGCCGGGACTAGCGGGAGGAGGGATCTCAGATACGCAGTATTTT